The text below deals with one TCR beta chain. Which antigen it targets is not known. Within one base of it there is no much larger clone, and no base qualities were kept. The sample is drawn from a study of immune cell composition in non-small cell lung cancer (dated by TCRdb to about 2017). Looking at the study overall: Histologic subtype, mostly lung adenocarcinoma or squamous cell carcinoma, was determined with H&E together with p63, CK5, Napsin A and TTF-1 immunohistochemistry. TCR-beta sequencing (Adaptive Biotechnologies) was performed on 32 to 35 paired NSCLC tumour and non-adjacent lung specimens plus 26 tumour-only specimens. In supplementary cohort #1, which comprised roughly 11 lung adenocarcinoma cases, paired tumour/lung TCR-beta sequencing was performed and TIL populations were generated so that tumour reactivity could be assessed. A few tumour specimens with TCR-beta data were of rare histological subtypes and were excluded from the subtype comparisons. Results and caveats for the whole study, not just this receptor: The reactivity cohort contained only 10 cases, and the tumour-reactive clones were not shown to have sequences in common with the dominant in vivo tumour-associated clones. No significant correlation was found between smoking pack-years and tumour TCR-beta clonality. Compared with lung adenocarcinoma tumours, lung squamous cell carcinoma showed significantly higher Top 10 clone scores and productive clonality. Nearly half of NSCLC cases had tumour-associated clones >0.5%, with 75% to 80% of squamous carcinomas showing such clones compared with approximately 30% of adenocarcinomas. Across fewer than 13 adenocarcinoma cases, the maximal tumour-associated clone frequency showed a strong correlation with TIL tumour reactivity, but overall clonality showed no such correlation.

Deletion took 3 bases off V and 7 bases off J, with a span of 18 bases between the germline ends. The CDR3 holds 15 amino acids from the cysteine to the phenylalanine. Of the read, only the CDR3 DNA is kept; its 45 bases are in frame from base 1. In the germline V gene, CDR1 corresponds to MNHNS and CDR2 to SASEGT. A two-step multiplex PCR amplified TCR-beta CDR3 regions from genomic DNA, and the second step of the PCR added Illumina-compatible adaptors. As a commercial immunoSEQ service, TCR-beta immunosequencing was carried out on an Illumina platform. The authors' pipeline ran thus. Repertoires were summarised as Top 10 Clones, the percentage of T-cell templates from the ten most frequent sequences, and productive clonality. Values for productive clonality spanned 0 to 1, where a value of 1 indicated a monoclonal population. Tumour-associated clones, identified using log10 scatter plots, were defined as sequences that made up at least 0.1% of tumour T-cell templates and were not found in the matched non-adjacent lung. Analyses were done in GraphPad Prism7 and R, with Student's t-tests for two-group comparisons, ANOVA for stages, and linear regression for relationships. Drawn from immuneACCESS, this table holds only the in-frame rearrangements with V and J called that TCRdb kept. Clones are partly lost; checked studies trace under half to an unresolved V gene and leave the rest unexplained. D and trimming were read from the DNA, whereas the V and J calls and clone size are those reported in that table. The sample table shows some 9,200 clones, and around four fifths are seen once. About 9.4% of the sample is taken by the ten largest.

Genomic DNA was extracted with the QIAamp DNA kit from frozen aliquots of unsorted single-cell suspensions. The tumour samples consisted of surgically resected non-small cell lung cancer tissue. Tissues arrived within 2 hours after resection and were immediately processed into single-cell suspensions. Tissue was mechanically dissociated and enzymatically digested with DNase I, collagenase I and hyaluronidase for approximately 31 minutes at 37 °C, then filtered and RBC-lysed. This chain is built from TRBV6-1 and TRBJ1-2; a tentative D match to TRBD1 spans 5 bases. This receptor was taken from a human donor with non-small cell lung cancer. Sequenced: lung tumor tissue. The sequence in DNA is TGTGCCAGCAGTGATTGGAGTCAGGGAGGTGGTGGCTACACCTTC. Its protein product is CASSDWSQGGGGYTF.